This T cell receptor (beta chain) was identified in a study of T cell responses to AZD1222 COVID-19 vaccine. Study as a whole: Pooling of second doses given at about 4 or about 12 weeks was done.

Concerning this clone itself: The antigen remains undetermined.

CDR3 length: 14 residues. V was pared by 1 base and J by 5 bases, with 0 bases of the junction left unmatched. Per germline, CDR1 MGHRA and CDR2 YSYEKL. The repertoire was sequenced with immunoSEQ multiplex PCR; TCRdb's copy has only in-frame clones and lacks some. The top ten hold 7.2% of the sample, which has more than 95,000 clones, 90% seen once. Points from the study as a whole: Spike-spanning, vaccine-associated CD4 TCRs were dominant at 160-218 and 743-854.

Sample: peripheral blood, taken on day 0 of AZD1222 vaccination. V is TRBV4-1 and J is TRBJ2-4; 9 bases are a match to TRBD2. The receptor was isolated from an adult in good health. CDR3 sequence (DNA): TGCGCCAGCAGCCAAGTAGCGGGAGAAAACATTCAGTACTTC. As protein: CASSQVAGENIQYF.